This T cell receptor beta chain was found in a study of response to subunit inactivated influenza vaccine. TCRdb redid the calling of the RT-PCR reads with MiXCR, one entry per CDR3 protein. The repertoire has hundreds of thousands of distinct CDR3 sequences, over 9% of them found once; the top ten carry about 11%. The CDR3 is 13 amino acids. The germline gives CDR1 LGHDT, CDR2 YNNKEL (reference sequence). V was shortened by 0 bases and J by 1 base, with 3 bases between the two germline ends. This clonotype came up a few times. Its cognate antigen is unknown. Study-level points and caveats: The study's authors posited that every seasonal influenza vaccination enlists few new T cells.

The data also belong to a second study, concerning T cells expressing NK-cell markers. That work adds: TCR beta cDNA was generated via 5'RACE template switching incorporating UMIs. The study sequenced eight donors, seven HCMV-seropositive and one seronegative. What restricted sorting to alpha-beta TCR T cells in several experiments was an anti-gamma-delta TCR antibody. NKG2C+ dominant clonotype frequencies in a handful of donors were roughly 1.0-7.5% of CD8+ T cells.

The clonotype originates from a man aged 50-60 years who received an inactivated influenza vaccine. V and J are TRBV3-1 and TRBJ1-1; unclear D gene. The material was PBMCs from blood, obtained on the day of vaccination. For the CDR3, the DNA is TGTGCCAGCAGCCAAGAGGAGAACACTGAAGCTTTCTTT. This sequence encodes CASSQEENTEAFF.